These T cell receptor beta chains were read from a single sample in a study of blood T cell repertoires in COVID-19. TCRdb's copy holds only in-frame clones and misses some; the assay was immunoSEQ multiplex PCR. The sample lists approximately 260,000 clones, roughly 87% occurring once. What was sequenced was peripheral blood. These receptors came from a man aged 60 to 69 who had recovered from COVID-19. Both conserved end residues are part of each CDR3. A D gene is named only where the DNA matches it firmly. Rows may omit the clone size; those that give it use once, few, many or a size class.

>NA|NA|TRBV5-4|TRBJ1-1|13
TGTGCCAGCAGCTTACAACTAAACACTGAAGCTTTCTTT
CASSLQLNTEAFF
>TRBD1|NA|TRBV5-6|TRBJ1-2|12
TGTGCCAGCAGTTACAGGGGGCATGGCTACACCTTC
CASSYRGHGYTF
>NA|NA|TRBV18|TRBJ2-1|12
TGTGCCAGCTCACTCCAGGGTGATGAGCAGTTCTTC
CASSLQGDEQFF
>TRBD1|NA|TRBV3-1/TRBV3-2|TRBJ1-1|14
TGTGCCAGCAGCCAATCCGACAGGGCGCCTGAAGCTTTCTTT
CASSQSDRAPEAFF
>TRBD2|once|TRBV9|TRBJ2-3|15
TGTGCCAGCAGCGTCGGACTAGCGTACACAGATACGCAGTATTTT
CASSVGLAYTDTQYF
>TRBD2|NA|TRBV4-2|TRBJ2-3|18
TGTGCCAGCAGCCAAGGAGTAGGACTAGCGATTCTCACAGATACGCAGTATTTT
CASSQGVGLAILTDTQYF
>TRBD1|NA|TRBV10-3|TRBJ1-3|13
TGTGCCATCAGGGGACAGCAAGGAAACACCATATATTTT
CAIRGQQGNTIYF
>TRBD1|many|TRBV5-4|TRBJ1-2|16
TGTGCCAGCAGCTTGGGAAGGACAGGGCCTAACTATGGCTACACCTTC
CASSLGRTGPNYGYTF
>TRBD1|NA|TRBV19|TRBJ1-2|15
TGTGCCAGTAAAGCCAGGGCGACAGGGGGCTATGGCTACACCTTC
CASKARATGGYGYTF
>NA|NA|TRBV24-1|TRBJ2-3|13
TGTGCCACCAGTGATTCCTACGAAGATACGCAGTATTTT
CATSDSYEDTQYF